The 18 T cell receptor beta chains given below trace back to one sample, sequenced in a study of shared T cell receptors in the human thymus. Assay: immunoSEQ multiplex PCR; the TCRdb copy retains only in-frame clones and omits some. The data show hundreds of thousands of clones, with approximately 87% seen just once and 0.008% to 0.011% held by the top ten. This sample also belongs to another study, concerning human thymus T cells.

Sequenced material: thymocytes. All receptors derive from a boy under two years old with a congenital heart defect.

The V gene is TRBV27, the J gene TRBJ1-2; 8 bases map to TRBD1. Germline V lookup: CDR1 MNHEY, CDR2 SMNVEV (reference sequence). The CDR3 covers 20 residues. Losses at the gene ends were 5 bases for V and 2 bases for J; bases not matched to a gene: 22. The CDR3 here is CASSPDRGAPPYHTNYGYTF. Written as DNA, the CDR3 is TGTGCCAGCAGTCCCGACAGGGGCGCGCCCCCCTACCATACCAACTATGGCTACACCTTC.

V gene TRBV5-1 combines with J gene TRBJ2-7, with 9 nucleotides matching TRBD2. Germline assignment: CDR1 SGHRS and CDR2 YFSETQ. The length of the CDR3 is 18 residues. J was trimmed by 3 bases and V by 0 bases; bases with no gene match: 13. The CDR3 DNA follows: TGCGCCAGCAGCTTGGCCCCGGGACTAGCAGCCTCAGACTACGAGCAGTACTTC. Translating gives CASSLAPGLAASDYEQYF. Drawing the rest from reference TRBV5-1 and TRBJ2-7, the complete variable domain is KAGVTQTPRYLIKTRGQQVTLSCSPISGHRSVSWYQQTPGQGLQFLFEYFSETQRNKGNFPGRFSGRQFSNSRSEMNVSTLELGDSALYLCASSLAPGLAASDYEQYFGPGTRLTVT.

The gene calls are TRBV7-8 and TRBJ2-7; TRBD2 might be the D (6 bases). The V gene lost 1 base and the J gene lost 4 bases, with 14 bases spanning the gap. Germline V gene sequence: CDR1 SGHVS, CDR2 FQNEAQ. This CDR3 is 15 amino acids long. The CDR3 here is CASSLGWRGRYEQYF. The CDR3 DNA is TGTGCCAGCAGCTTAGGTTGGAGGGGAAGGTACGAGCAGTACTTC.

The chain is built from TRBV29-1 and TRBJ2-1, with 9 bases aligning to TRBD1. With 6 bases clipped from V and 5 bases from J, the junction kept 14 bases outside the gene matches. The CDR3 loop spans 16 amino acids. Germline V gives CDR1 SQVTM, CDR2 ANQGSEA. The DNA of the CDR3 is TGCAGCGTCCCCGCCCCCGGGACAGGGAAAGACAATGAGCAGTTCTTC. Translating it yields CSVPAPGTGKDNEQFF.

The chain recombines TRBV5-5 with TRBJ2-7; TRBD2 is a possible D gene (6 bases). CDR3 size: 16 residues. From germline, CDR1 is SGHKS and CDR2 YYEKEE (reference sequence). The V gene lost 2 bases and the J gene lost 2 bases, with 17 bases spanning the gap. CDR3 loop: CASSFGGSGGAYEQYF. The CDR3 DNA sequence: TGTGCCAGCAGCTTTGGCGGTAGCGGAGGGGCCTACGAGCAGTACTTC.

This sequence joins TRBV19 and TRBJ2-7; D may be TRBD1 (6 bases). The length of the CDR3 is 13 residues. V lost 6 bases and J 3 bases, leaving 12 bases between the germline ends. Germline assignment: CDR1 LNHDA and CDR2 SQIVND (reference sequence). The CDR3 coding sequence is TGTGCCAGTAGCAACGGACAGAACTACGAGCAGTACTTC. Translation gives CASSNGQNYEQYF.

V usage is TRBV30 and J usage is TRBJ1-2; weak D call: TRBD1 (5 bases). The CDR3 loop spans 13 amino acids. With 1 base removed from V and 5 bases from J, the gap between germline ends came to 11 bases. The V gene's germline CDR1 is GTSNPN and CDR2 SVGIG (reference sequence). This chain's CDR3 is CAWSGDSDYGYTF. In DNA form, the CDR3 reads TGTGCCTGGAGTGGAGACAGCGATTATGGCTACACCTTC.

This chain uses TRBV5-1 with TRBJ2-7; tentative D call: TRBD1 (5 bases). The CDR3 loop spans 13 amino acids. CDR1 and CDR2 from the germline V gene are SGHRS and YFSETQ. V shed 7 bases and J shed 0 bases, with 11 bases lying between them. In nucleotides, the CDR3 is TGCGCCAGCCGCCAGGGTATCTCCTACGAGCAGTACTTC. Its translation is CASRQGISYEQYF.

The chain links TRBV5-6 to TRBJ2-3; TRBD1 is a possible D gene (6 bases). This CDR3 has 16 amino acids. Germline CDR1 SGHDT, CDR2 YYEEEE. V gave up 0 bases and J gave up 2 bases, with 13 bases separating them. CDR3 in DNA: TGTGCCAGCAGCTTGGCCGGGGACAACCACACAGATACGCAGTATTTT. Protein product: CASSLAGDNHTDTQYF. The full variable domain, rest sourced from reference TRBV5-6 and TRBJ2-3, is DAGVTQSPTHLIKTRGQQVTLRCSPKSGHDTVSWYQQALGQGPQFIFQYYEEEERQRGNFPDRFSGHQFPNYSSELNVNALLLGDSALYLCASSLAGDNHTDTQYFGPGTRLTVL.

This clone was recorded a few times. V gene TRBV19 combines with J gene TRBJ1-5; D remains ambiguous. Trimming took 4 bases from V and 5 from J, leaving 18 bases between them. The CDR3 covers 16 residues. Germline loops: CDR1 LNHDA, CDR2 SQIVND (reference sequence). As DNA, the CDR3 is TGTGCCAGTAGTACCGGCGTGGTCGGAGGCGATCAGCCCCAGCATTTT. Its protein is CASSTGVVGGDQPQHF.

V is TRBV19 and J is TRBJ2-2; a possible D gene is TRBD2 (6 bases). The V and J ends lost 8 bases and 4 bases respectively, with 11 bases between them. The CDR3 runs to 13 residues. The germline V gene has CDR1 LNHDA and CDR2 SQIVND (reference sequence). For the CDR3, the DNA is TGTGCCAGTTGGGACGGGGGCACCGGGGAGCTGTTTTTT. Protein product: CASWDGGTGELFF.

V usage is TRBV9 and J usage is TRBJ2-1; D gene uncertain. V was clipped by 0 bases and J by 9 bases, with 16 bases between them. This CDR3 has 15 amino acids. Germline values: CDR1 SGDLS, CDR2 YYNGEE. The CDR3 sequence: CASSVGAAPLVEQFF. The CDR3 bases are TGTGCCAGCAGCGTAGGGGCTGCCCCTCTTGTTGAGCAGTTCTTC.

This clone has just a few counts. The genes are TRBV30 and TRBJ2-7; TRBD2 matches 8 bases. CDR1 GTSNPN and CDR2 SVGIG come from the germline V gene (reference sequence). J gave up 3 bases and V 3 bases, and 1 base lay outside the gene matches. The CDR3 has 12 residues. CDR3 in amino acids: CAWSLAGYEQYF. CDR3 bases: TGTGCCTGGAGCCTAGCGGGCTACGAGCAGTACTTC. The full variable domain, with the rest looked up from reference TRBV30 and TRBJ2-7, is SQTIHQWPATLVQPVGSPLSLECTVEGTSNPNLYWYRQAAGRGLQLLFYSVGIGQISSEVPQNLSASRPQDRQFILSSKKLLLSDSGFYLCAWSLAGYEQYFGPGTRLTVT.

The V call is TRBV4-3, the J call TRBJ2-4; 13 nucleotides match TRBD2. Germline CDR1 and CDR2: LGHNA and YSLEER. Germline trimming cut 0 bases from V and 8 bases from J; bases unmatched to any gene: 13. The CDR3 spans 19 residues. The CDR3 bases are TGCGCCAGCAGCCAAGAACCCTACGCTCGGACTAGCGGGAGTGACATTCAGTACTTC. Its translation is CASSQEPYARTSGSDIQYF.

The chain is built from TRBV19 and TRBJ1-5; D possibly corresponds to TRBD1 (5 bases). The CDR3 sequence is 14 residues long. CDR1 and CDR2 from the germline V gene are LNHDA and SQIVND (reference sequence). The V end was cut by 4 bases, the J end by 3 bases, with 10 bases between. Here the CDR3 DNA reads TGTGCCAGTAGTACCCAGGGCTACAATCAGCCCCAGCATTTT. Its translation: CASSTQGYNQPQHF.

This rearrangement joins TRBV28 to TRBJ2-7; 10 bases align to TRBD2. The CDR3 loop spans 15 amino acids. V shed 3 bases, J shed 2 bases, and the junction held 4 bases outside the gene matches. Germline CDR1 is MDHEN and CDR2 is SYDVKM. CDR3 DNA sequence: TGTGCCAGCAGTTTTCGAGGGACTAGCGCCTACGAGCAGTACTTC. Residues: CASSFRGTSAYEQYF.

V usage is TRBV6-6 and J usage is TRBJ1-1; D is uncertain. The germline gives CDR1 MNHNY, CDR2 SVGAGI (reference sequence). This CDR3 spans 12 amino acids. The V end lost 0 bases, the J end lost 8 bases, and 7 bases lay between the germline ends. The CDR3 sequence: CASSYSGREAFF. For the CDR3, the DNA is TGTGCCAGCAGTTACTCGGGGAGGGAAGCTTTCTTT.

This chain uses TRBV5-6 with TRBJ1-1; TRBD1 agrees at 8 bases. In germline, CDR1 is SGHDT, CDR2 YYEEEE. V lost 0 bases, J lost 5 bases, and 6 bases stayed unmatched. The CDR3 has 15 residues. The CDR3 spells CASSLGTGGFTEAFF. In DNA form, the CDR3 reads TGTGCCAGCAGCTTGGGCACAGGGGGTTTTACTGAAGCTTTCTTT.